These T cell receptor beta chains were read from a single sample in a study of shared clonotypes between healthy human individuals. Sequencing was performed with immunoSEQ multiplex PCR; in TCRdb, only in-frame clones are kept and a portion is missing. Of some 1 million clones listed, roughly 80% are singletons. Sequencing was carried out using memory CD4+ T cells sorted from blood. The receptors were sampled from a man younger than 35 in good health. CDR3s include the opening cysteine and the closing phenylalanine or tryptophan. Each record gives: J gene, clone size, D gene, V gene, CDR3 DNA, CDR3 protein. A D gene is named only where the DNA matches it firmly. The listing skips clone size in some rows; elsewhere it reads once, few, many or a size class.

>TRBJ2-7|.|.|TRBV7-2
TGTGCCAGCAGCTTAGGTTCGGGGGCCTACGAGCAGTACTTC
CASSLGSGAYEQYF
>TRBJ1-2|.|.|TRBV4-3
TGCGCCAGCAGCCAAGGGGCAGGGCCTGGCTATGGCTACACCTTC
CASSQGAGPGYGYTF
>TRBJ1-5|.|.|TRBV27
TGTGCCAGCAGTGGACGAACCCCCCTAATCAATCAGCCCCAGCATTTT
CASSGRTPLINQPQHF
>TRBJ1-2|.|.|TRBV30
TGTGCCTGGACTGCCCTTATCTATGGCTACACCTTC
CAWTALIYGYTF
>TRBJ2-5|once|.|TRBV7-2
TGTGCCAGCAGCTCCGGGGAGGGGGCGATTTGGGTACAAGAGACCCAGTACTTC
CASSSGEGAIWVQETQYF
>TRBJ2-5|.|.|TRBV19
TGTGCCAGTAGTGTCACCGGACCCGGGGTGGAGACCCAGTACTTC
CASSVTGPGVETQYF
>TRBJ1-1|.|.|TRBV4-1
TGCGCCAGCAGCCATCCCCCTGGGCGGCCTGAAGCTTTCTTT
CASSHPPGRPEAFF
>TRBJ1-1|.|TRBD1|TRBV9
TGTGCCAGCAGCGTAGAAGCTGTCAGGGGGCGAAGCACTGAAGCTTTCTTT
CASSVEAVRGRSTEAFF
>TRBJ2-1|.|.|TRBV5-4
TGTGCCAGCAGCCAAGAAGCGCTATTAGGGGAGCAGTTCTTC
CASSQEALLGEQFF
>TRBJ2-1|.|TRBD2|TRBV7-9
TGTGCCAGCAGCCAACTAGCGGGGGTTGGTGAGCAGTTCTTC
CASSQLAGVGEQFF
>TRBJ1-4|.|.|TRBV12-5
TGTGCTAGTGGTTTGGTACCCTCCGGGGGGCATGAAAAACTGTTTTTT
CASGLVPSGGHEKLFF
>TRBJ2-3|.|TRBD1|TRBV27
TGTGCCAGCAGTCCCAGACAGGGCCGGTCAGATACGCAGTATTTT
CASSPRQGRSDTQYF
>TRBJ1-4|.|TRBD1|TRBV6-1
TGTGCCAGCAACCCGACAGGGAAGGAAAAACTGTTTTTT
CASNPTGKEKLFF
>TRBJ2-7|.|TRBD1|TRBV5-6
TGTGCCAGCAGCTCGACCCCGGGACAGGGGGTCCGGCAGTACTTC
CASSSTPGQGVRQYF
>TRBJ1-1|few|.|TRBV5-1
TGCGCCAGCAGCCCCTCGCGGGGCACTGAAGCTTTCTTT
CASSPSRGTEAFF
>TRBJ2-1|once|TRBD2|TRBV2
TGTGCCACCCGGGGACTAGCGGGAGGGCCGGGACACAATGAGCAGTTCTTC
CATRGLAGGPGHNEQFF
>TRBJ1-2|.|.|TRBV30
TGTGCCTGGAGTGGGTCCCGGGGCTACACCTTC
CAWSGSRGYTF
>TRBJ1-2|few|.|TRBV7-2
TGTGCCAGCAGCTTAGTATTCAGTGGGGGCATCTATGGCTACACCTTC
CASSLVFSGGIYGYTF
>TRBJ1-3|.|.|TRBV4-1
TGCGCCAGCAGCCCCAGAGGGGACTCTGGAAACACCATATATTTT
CASSPRGDSGNTIYF
>TRBJ1-2|.|.|TRBV6-6
TGTGCCAGCAGGGGGGCGGGTGGCTACACCTTC
CASRGAGGYTF
>TRBJ2-3|.|.|TRBV19
TGTGCCAGTAGTATTCAGGACACCTCCACAGATACGCAGTATTTT
CASSIQDTSTDTQYF
>TRBJ2-7|.|TRBD1|TRBV30
TGTGCCTGGAGTGTAAGGCCGGGACAGGGGGCGAGGTACGAGCAGTACTTC
CAWSVRPGQGARYEQYF
>TRBJ1-1|.|.|TRBV5-6
TGTGCCAGCACCCCGGCAGGGTTAAACACTGAAGCTTTCTTT
CASTPAGLNTEAFF
>TRBJ2-7|.|.|TRBV7-3
TGTGCCAGCAGCTTAGACAGGACCTACGAGCAGTACTTC
CASSLDRTYEQYF
>TRBJ2-3|.|.|TRBV7-2
TGTGCCAGCAGCCTAGACGGAACGGTGACAGATACGCAGTATTTT
CASSLDGTVTDTQYF
>TRBJ1-1|.|TRBD1|TRBV2
TGTGCCAGCTCTCCCAGGGGGGAAACTGAAGCTTTCTTT
CASSPRGETEAFF
>TRBJ2-1|.|TRBD2|TRBV27
TGTGCCAGCAGTTTAGCTAGCGGTTCCTACAATGAGCAGTTCTTC
CASSLASGSYNEQFF
>TRBJ2-5|.|.|TRBV2
TGTGCCAGCAGTGATCGCGGGGCCCCCGGGGAGACCCAGTACTTC
CASSDRGAPGETQYF
>TRBJ1-5|.|.|TRBV7-2
TGTGCCAGCAGCTTAGGGGGCAGGGGAAATCAGCCCCAGCATTTT
CASSLGGRGNQPQHF
>TRBJ1-1|.|.|TRBV25-1
TGTGCCAGCAGTGAATTTTGGGGCAACACTGAAGCTTTCTTT
CASSEFWGNTEAFF
>TRBJ2-2|.|.|TRBV15
TGTGCCACCAGCAGGGCTCAGGGAGTGTCCACCGGGGAGCTGTTTTTT
CATSRAQGVSTGELFF
>TRBJ2-1|.|TRBD2|TRBV29-1
TGCAGCGTGGCCAAAGCGGGGGGGCTCTACAATGAGCAGTTCTTC
CSVAKAGGLYNEQFF
>TRBJ1-1|once|.|TRBV4-3
TGCGCCAGCAGCCAAGCCTGGGCGAACACTGAAGCTTTCTTT
CASSQAWANTEAFF
>TRBJ1-1|.|.|TRBV4-3
TGCGCCAGCAGCCAAGACAGATTGAACACTGAAGCTTTCTTT
CASSQDRLNTEAFF
>TRBJ2-7|many|.|TRBV29-1
TGCAGCGTCCCTTCCGGGAGCGGTCTATACGAGCAGTACTTC
CSVPSGSGLYEQYF
>TRBJ2-4|.|.|TRBV7-9
TGTGCCAGCAGCTTAGCGCGTCAAGGGATTCAGTACTTC
CASSLARQGIQYF
>TRBJ1-5|.|.|TRBV2
TGTGCCAGCAGTGACGAGACATCCAATCAGCCCCAGCATTTT
CASSDETSNQPQHF
>TRBJ1-1|.|.|TRBV19
TGTGCCAGTAGTATCCAGATGAACACTGAAGCTTTCTTT
CASSIQMNTEAFF
>TRBJ1-2|.|TRBD1|TRBV28
TGTGCCAGCAGACCGACAGGGGGTAGCTATGGCTACACCTTC
CASRPTGGSYGYTF
>TRBJ1-5|few|TRBD1|TRBV19
TGTGCCAGTAGTGAACGAGGGGACAGCTATCCTAACCAGCATTTT
CASSERGDSYPNQHF
>TRBJ2-7|many|.|TRBV7-2
TGTGCCAGCAGCTTTTTACGCGAGCAGTACTTC
CASSFLREQYF
>TRBJ2-3|once|.|TRBV7-7
TGTGCTAGCAGCTTGGAGCTTATCACTAGCACAGATACGCAGTATTTT
CASSLELITSTDTQYF
>TRBJ2-2|.|.|TRBV5-1
TGCGCCAGCAGCTTGGCCATGGGGGAGCTGTTTTTT
CASSLAMGELFF
>TRBJ2-3|.|.|TRBV7-2
TGTGCCAGCAGCCCAAACGGCTTGAACACAGATACGCAGTATTTT
CASSPNGLNTDTQYF
>TRBJ1-4|.|TRBD1|TRBV6-5
TGTGCCAGCAGCCCAACCGGGACAGCCTTTGAAAAACTGTTTTTT
CASSPTGTAFEKLFF
>TRBJ1-5|.|.|TRBV5-8
TGTGCCAGCAGCTTGGAACAGCACGGCCAGCCCCAGCATTTT
CASSLEQHGQPQHF
>TRBJ1-6|.|.|TRBV27
TGTGCCAGCAGTTTATCCGTACCCTCCCTTATAAATTCACCCCTCCACTTT
CASSLSVPSLINSPLHF
>TRBJ2-3|.|.|TRBV4-3
TGCGCCCAACAGGATCTTAGCACAGATACGCAGTATTTT
CAQQDLSTDTQYF
>TRBJ2-7|.|.|TRBV18
TGTGCCAGCTCACTGGACGGTTCCTACGAGCAGTACTTC
CASSLDGSYEQYF
>TRBJ2-2|.|.|TRBV7-8
TGTGCCAGCAGCTTGAACAGGAACACCGGGGAGCTGTTTTTT
CASSLNRNTGELFF
>TRBJ1-5|once|TRBD1|TRBV5-1
TGCGCCAGCAGCGCGGGACAGCCAAATCAGCCCCAGCATTTT
CASSAGQPNQPQHF
>TRBJ1-4|few|.|TRBV6-1
TGTGCCAGCAGTGTATTCAGGACTAATGAAAAACTGTTTTTT
CASSVFRTNEKLFF
>TRBJ2-2|.|TRBD1|TRBV9
TGTGCCAGCAGCGTAGGACAGGGATACCCCGGGGAGCTGTTTTTT
CASSVGQGYPGELFF
>TRBJ2-5|.|.|TRBV5-1
TGCGCCAGCAGCCCGAGAAAGATTCTGGGGGAGACCCAGTACTTC
CASSPRKILGETQYF
>TRBJ2-5|.|.|TRBV11-3
TGTGCCAGCAGCCCTGGAGGAACAGAGCAAGAGACCCAGTACTTC
CASSPGGTEQETQYF